Listed below are T cell receptor beta chains from one sample, sequenced in a study of metastatic and nonmetastatic thyroid tumors. TCRdb re-processed the PCR reads through MiXCR. The profile shows approximately 4,300 clones, 34% of them singletons. The sample comprised adjacent normal tissue. These receptors all stem from a male donor with papillary thyroid cancer or a benign thyroid nodule (not recorded which). Some clones in this sample may be carry-over from other donors' samples. The CDR3 runs from the conserved cysteine through the conserved F or W. The D gene is left open where the match is weak. The size entry is marked missing in some rows and otherwise reads once, few, many or a size class.

V: TRBV5-1
D: NA
J: TRBJ2-3
size: NA
DNA: TGCGCCAGCAGCTTCCTCCATTGGGGGAGAACAGATACGCAGTATTTT
CDR3: CASSFLHWGRTDTQYF

V: TRBV6-2/TRBV6-3
D: TRBD1
J: TRBJ1-2
size: NA
DNA: TGTGCCAGCAGTTACTCGACAGGGGGATATGGCTACACCTTC
CDR3: CASSYSTGGYGYTF

V: TRBV6-1
D: NA
J: TRBJ1-6
size: few
DNA: TGTGCCAGCAGTGAAGCGAGATGGGAGTATAATTCACCCCTCCACTTT
CDR3: CASSEARWEYNSPLHF

V: TRBV28
D: NA
J: TRBJ1-1
size: few
DNA: TGTGCCAGCAGCAGACAGGCGTTCCGCACTGAAGCTTTCTTT
CDR3: CASSRQAFRTEAFF

V: TRBV9
D: TRBD2
J: TRBJ2-1
size: NA
DNA: TGTGCCAGCAGCGTAGGCGGGAGACTCTACAATGAGCAGTTCTTC
CDR3: CASSVGGRLYNEQFF

V: TRBV4-3
D: TRBD2
J: TRBJ2-1
size: NA
DNA: TGCGCCAGCAGCCAAGGGACTAGCGTTTACAATGAGCAGTTCTTC
CDR3: CASSQGTSVYNEQFF

V: TRBV3-1
D: NA
J: TRBJ1-4
size: NA
DNA: TGTGCCAGCAGGGGACCATGGGAACTGTTTTTT
CDR3: CASRGPWELFF

V: TRBV13
D: NA
J: TRBJ2-5
size: medium-sized
DNA: TGTGCCAGCAGCTTGGAGGAGGATGAGACCCAGTACTTC
CDR3: CASSLEEDETQYF

V: TRBV3-1
D: NA
J: TRBJ1-6
size: NA
DNA: TGTGCCAGCAGCAAAGACTCGGCCGGTTCACCCCTCCACTTT
CDR3: CASSKDSAGSPLHF

V: TRBV11-3
D: NA
J: TRBJ2-2
size: NA
DNA: TGTGCCAGCGGCGACTATAGCTCCGGGGAGCTGTTTTTT
CDR3: CASGDYSSGELFF

V: TRBV6-1
D: NA
J: TRBJ1-5
size: few
DNA: TGTGCCAGCAGTGATCTGTCGGTTCAGCCCCAGCATTTT
CDR3: CASSDLSVQPQHF

V: TRBV19
D: TRBD2
J: TRBJ2-7
size: large
DNA: TGTGCCAGTAGTAGGGGACTAGCGGGAGGATACGAGCAGTACTTC
CDR3: CASSRGLAGGYEQYF

V: TRBV6-1
D: TRBD1
J: TRBJ2-1
size: few
DNA: TGTGCCAGCCAGATGGACAGGGGGCAAGATGAGCAGTTCTTC
CDR3: CASQMDRGQDEQFF

V: TRBV12-3/TRBV12-4
D: TRBD1
J: TRBJ1-1
size: few
DNA: TGTGCCAGCATCCCCGGGGACAGGATGATCAGGAACACTAAAGCTTTCTTT
CDR3: CASIPGDRMIRNTKAFF

V: TRBV12-3/TRBV12-4
D: TRBD1
J: TRBJ1-2
size: NA
DNA: TGTGCCAGCAGTACGACAGGGGGCGCTAACTATGGCTACACCTTC
CDR3: CASSTTGGANYGYTF

V: TRBV12-3/TRBV12-4
D: TRBD1
J: TRBJ1-2
size: few
DNA: TGTGCCAGCAGTACGACAGGGGCTAACTATGGCTACACCTTC
CDR3: CASSTTGANYGYTF

V: TRBV7-3
D: NA
J: TRBJ2-1
size: NA
DNA: TGTGCCAACAGCTTGGAGGGTCTCAATGAGCAGTTCTTC
CDR3: CANSLEGLNEQFF